This TCR beta chain was captured by sequencing in a study of T-cell reconstitution after alpha-beta-depleted transplantation in children (dated by TCRdb to 2016 to 2018). For the wider study: The study quantitatively tracked T-cell immune reconstitution after TCRalphabeta/CD19-depleted allogeneic hematopoietic cell transplantation in children using TCR repertoire profiling.

Library preparation used PCR. The sequencing machine was an Illumina HiSeq 2500. TCR library preparation used molecular barcoding, with unique molecular identifiers applied to normalize quantification of the TCRbeta repertoire. Starting from the raw public reads, TCRdb applied fastp trimming at Q25, assembled clones with MiXCR and retained in-frame beta chains. Rows with one shared CDR3 protein collapse into an entry with the most common genes and DNA. The sample table holds some 640,000 distinct CDR3 sequences, of which approximately 15% were seen once. Together, the top ten hold about 1.1% of the sample. Ten or more counts support this clonotype. Its antigen has not been determined. No much larger clone is present one base from it, and per-base qualities are unavailable. Taken from the germline V gene, the CDR1 and CDR2 loops are SGHRS and YFSETQ. Trimming removed 1 base from V and 2 bases from J; the gene matches leave 3 bases unexplained. The CDR3 runs 14 amino acids, cysteine and phenylalanine included. The retained sequence is limited to the CDR3, 42 bases, with the frame set at the first base.

The source material was PBMCs from the stem cell graft donor, sampled from the stem cell graft. The rearrangement combines TRBV5-1 with TRBJ2-7; 7 bases in the junction line up with TRBD1. The TCR originated in a human donor who donated a stem cell graft to a child with acute myeloid leukemia. Here the CDR3 is given as CASSLLQGAYEQYF. The nucleotide sequence reads as follows: TGCGCCAGCAGCTTGTTGCAGGGGGCCTACGAGCAGTACTTC.